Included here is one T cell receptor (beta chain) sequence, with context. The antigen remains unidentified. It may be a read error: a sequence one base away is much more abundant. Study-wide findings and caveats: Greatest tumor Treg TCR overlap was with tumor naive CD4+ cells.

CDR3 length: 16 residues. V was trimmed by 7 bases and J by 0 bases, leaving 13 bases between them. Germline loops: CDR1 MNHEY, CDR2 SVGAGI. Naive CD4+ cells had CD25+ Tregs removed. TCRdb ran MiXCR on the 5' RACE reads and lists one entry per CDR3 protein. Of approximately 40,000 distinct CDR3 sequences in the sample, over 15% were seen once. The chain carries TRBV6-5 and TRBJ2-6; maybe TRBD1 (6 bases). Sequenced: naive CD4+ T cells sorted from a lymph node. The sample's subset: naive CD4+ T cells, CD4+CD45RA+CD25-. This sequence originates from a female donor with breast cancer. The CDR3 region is CASKGQSGSGANVLTF. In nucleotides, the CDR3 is TGTGCCAGCAAAGGACAGAGCGGCTCTGGGGCCAACGTCCTGACTTTC.